The clone carrying this T cell receptor beta chain was counted a few times. Its antigen is as yet unknown. Between the trimmed V and J ends, which lost 3 bases and 3 bases, there was a span of 6 bases. From germline, CDR1 is MGHDK and CDR2 SYGVNS. The CDR3 covers 12 residues. A second PCR, run for about 7 to 11 cycles, used a sample-barcoded 5' primer plus a J-beta primer mix. The template-switch adaptor, which had 12 random nucleotides, put a tag on each cDNA molecule. TCRdb passed the 5' RACE reads through MiXCR, listing each CDR3 protein once. The table lists 780,000 or so distinct CDR3 sequences, roughly 56% of them singletons. This entry belongs to a study of blood T cells in healthy people across ages. Regarding the study as a whole: Measured against age, TCR beta diversity per million T cells decreased in a roughly linear manner. More naive CD4+ cells and higher diversity were found in long-lived than in aged donors.

Isolated PBMCs totaled at least 7 million in each sample. The source material was blood. The rearrangement links TRBV25-1 to TRBJ2-7; no clear D gene. The sequence was obtained from a man aged 40-49 years in good health. In DNA, the CDR3 is TGTGCCAGCAGTGACCTAATCTACGAGCAGTACTTC. Translated: CASSDLIYEQYF.